This note documents a single T cell receptor (beta chain) sequence. What it binds is not known. Regarding donors, all were healthy bone marrow donors. 60 Vbeta and 13 Jbeta primers were used in PCR. As originally analysed: An analysis that came later counted roughly 80 million unique TCR beta chains, roughly 11 million shared. The method was immunoSEQ multiplex PCR; TCRdb's version includes in-frame clones alone and lacks a portion of them. Clonal size and the V and J genes are those of that table, whereas D and trimming came from the DNA. Of about 78,000 clones listed, 65% to 80% were seen once; the top ten hold 11%. The data stem from a study of cytomegalovirus exposure and HLA in healthy donors. Overall study findings and caveats: Researchers counted around 150 TCR beta chains as cytomegalovirus-associated.

The CDR3 covers 15 residues. V was pared by 0 bases and J by 4 bases, with 10 bases between. CDR1 is SGHRS, CDR2 YFSETQ, per germline. Material: PBMCs. The chain employs TRBV5-1 and TRBJ2-2; a possible D gene is TRBD1 (5 bases). The clonotype was recovered from a woman in her thirties or forties in good health and CMV-seropositive. CDR3 DNA: TGCGCCAGCAGCTTGGAGCAGGGCACCACCGGGGAGCTGTTTTTT. Translating it yields CASSLEQGTTGELFF.